What follows are 6 T cell receptor beta chains derived from one specimen sequenced in a study of T cell responses to AZD1222 COVID-19 vaccine. The data were produced by immunoSEQ multiplex PCR, yet TCRdb's version contains in-frame clones alone and is incomplete. Of 60,000 to 75,000 clones in the sample, about 85% were seen once. Sample: peripheral blood, taken on day 0 of AZD1222 vaccination. These receptors all come from an adult in good health.

This clone was detected only a few times. The rearrangement joins TRBV3-1 (or the pseudogene TRBV3-2) to TRBJ2-4; 11 bases agree with TRBD1. The CDR3 totals 14 residues. J lost 7 bases, V lost 4 bases, and 3 bases had no gene match. Germline assignment: CDR1 LGHDT and CDR2 YNNKEL (reference sequence). For the CDR3, the DNA is TGTGCCAGCAGCCCGGGGGACAGGGGGAACATTCAGTACTTC. Amino acids: CASSPGDRGNIQYF.

In its sample, this clone was seen once. This rearrangement joins TRBV6-5 to TRBJ1-2; maybe TRBD1 (6 bases). There are 14 residues in the CDR3. Germline V gene sequence: CDR1 MNHEY, CDR2 SVGAGI. V was trimmed by 4 bases and J by 7 bases, leaving 16 bases between them. Here the CDR3 reads CASSSVGGGSGYTF. As DNA, the CDR3 is TGTGCCAGCAGTTCGGTCGGGGGGGGCAGTGGCTACACCTTC.

In this sample, this clone turned up once. This chain joins TRBV30 and TRBJ1-6, with 8 bases fitting TRBD1. CDR3 size: 17 residues. V lost 3 bases, J lost 6 bases, and 13 bases stayed unmatched. Looked up from germline, CDR1 is GTSNPN and CDR2 is SVGIG (reference sequence). The CDR3 reads CAWRVVAGGFRNSPLHF. CDR3 bases: TGTGCCTGGAGAGTAGTGGCAGGGGGCTTCCGTAATTCACCCCTCCACTTT.

The chain links TRBV5-1 to TRBJ2-7; D is unresolved. From germline, CDR1 is SGHRS and CDR2 YFSETQ. V gave up 0 bases and J gave up 6 bases, with 10 bases separating them. This CDR3 comprises 13 residues. CDR3 sequence (DNA): TGCGCCAGCAGCTTGGGTTCCTTCCCCGAGCAGTACTTC. Its protein is CASSLGSFPEQYF.

The chain uses TRBV3-1 (or the pseudogene TRBV3-2) and TRBJ1-5; D uncertain. Between the trimmed V and J ends, which lost 1 base and 5 bases, there was a span of 12 bases. Germline loops: CDR1 LGHDT, CDR2 YNNKEL (reference sequence). The CDR3 is 15 residues long. This CDR3 reads CASSQGLKADQPQHF. CDR3 nucleotides: TGTGCCAGCAGCCAAGGACTCAAAGCGGATCAGCCCCAGCATTTT.

This chain joins TRBV2 and TRBJ1-1; no firm D call. The CDR3 totals 14 residues. The ends were cut back, 1 base at V and 4 bases at J, with 10 bases in the middle. Germline V lookup: CDR1 SNHLY, CDR2 FYNNEI. CDR3: CASSEGGGITEAFF. For the CDR3, the DNA is TGTGCCAGCAGTGAAGGGGGTGGGATCACTGAAGCTTTCTTT. Based on the CDR3 plus reference TRBV2 and TRBJ1-1, the full variable domain is EPEVTQTPSHQVTQMGQEVILRCVPISNHLYFYWYRQILGQKVEFLVSFYNNEISEKSEIFDDQFSVERPDGSNFTLKIRSTKLEDSAMYFCASSEGGGITEAFFGQGTRLTVV.